This TCR beta chain originates from a study of T cell repertoires in cytomegalovirus infection. Study-wide context: Public TCR beta signatures were indicative of both CMV infection and a matching HLA type.

Study-level points and caveats: HLA-C-restricted CMV clonotypes gave the most frequent clonotype in two of eight donors. The cumulative frequency of public TCR beta families distinguished individuals who carried CMV together with the relevant HLA.

On this clonotype itself: Antigen specificity is unknown.

TCRdb passed the reads through MiXCR, listing each CDR3 protein once. The repertoire holds hundreds of thousands of distinct CDR3 sequences, with around 30% as singletons. The specimen was cultured CD8+ T cells from PBMCs, collected from culture after CMV antigen stimulation. This receptor was obtained from a human donor in good health (CMV status not recorded). Some clones in this sample may be carry-over from other donors' samples.

The CDR3 DNA reads TGCGCCAGCAGCCCCAAGACAGTCCCGAACACTGAAGCTTTCTTT. Its translation: CASSPKTVPNTEAFF. The chain couples TRBV5-1 to TRBJ1-1, with D perhaps matching TRBD1 (5 bases). CDR3 length equals 15 residues. Germline-derived CDR1 and CDR2 are SGHRS and YFSETQ. Trimming stripped 4 bases from V and 1 base from J, with 14 bases between.